This TCR beta chain stems from a study of cytomegalovirus exposure and HLA in healthy donors. It was with 60 Vbeta and 13 Jbeta primers that the PCR ran. Assay used: immunoSEQ multiplex PCR; TCRdb lists only in-frame clones, some missing. The sample has roughly 110,000 clones; roughly 80% are singletons. Overall study findings and caveats: Rare TCR sequences predominated, though certain public TCRs were found in many donors.

Points on this clone: Its target is unknown.

This receptor was obtained from a man aged 30 to 39 in good health and CMV-seronegative. The sequencing sample was made of PBMCs.

This chain's CDR3 is CASSLGLGDEQFF. CDR3 DNA sequence: TGTGCCAGCAGCTTGGGCCTAGGGGATGAGCAGTTCTTC. This chain joins TRBV5-4 and TRBJ2-1; TRBD1 might be the D (5 bases). Between the trimmed V and J ends, which lost 0 bases and 8 bases, there was a span of 9 bases. This CDR3 region has 13 residues. Looked up from germline, CDR1 is SGHNT and CDR2 is YYREEE (reference sequence).